This paragraph covers one T cell receptor beta chain sequence. This CDR3 spans 13 amino acids. Germline loops: CDR1 DFQATT, CDR2 SNEGSKA (reference sequence). Trimming removed 3 bases from V and 5 bases from J, with 12 bases in between. Per the original data handling: Amplification with reference gene primers provided the estimates of nucleated cell counts. Clones were read by immunoSEQ multiplex PCR, and TCRdb kept only the in-frame ones, dropping some. Clone size and V and J calls were adopted from that table, with D and trimming inferred from the DNA. The sample contains approximately 100,000 clones, 83% of which appear only once. The data originate from a study of blood T cell repertoires in COVID-19.

The material sequenced was peripheral blood. V gene TRBV20-1 combines with J gene TRBJ2-3, with D possibly matching TRBD2 (6 bases). The source of this sequence is a woman in her sixties or seventies with acute or convalescent COVID-19. The CDR3 is CSASLGGGDTQYF. The CDR3 nucleotides read TGCAGTGCTAGTTTGGGGGGAGGAGATACGCAGTATTTT.